These 22 T cell receptor beta chains came from one sample sequenced in a study of T cell repertoires in cytomegalovirus infection. Their antigens are not known. TCRdb reanalysed the reads using MiXCR and keeps one entry per CDR3 protein. The sample holds about 890,000 distinct CDR3 sequences, around 32% seen once. The starting material was cultured CD8+ T cells from PBMCs, obtained from culture after CMV antigen stimulation. The receptors were gathered from a human donor in good health (CMV status not recorded). Some clones in this sample may be carry-over from other donors' samples.

This clonotype was found once. This chain uses TRBV4-1 with TRBJ1-4, with D unclear. The CDR3 extends over 17 amino acids. Germline V gene data show CDR1 as MGHRA and CDR2 as YSYEKL. Trimming took 4 bases from V and 0 from J, leaving 15 bases between them. CDR3 region: CASSPNPDAATNEKLFF. DNA for the CDR3: TGCGCCAGCAGCCCGAACCCGGACGCCGCAACTAATGAAAAACTGTTTTTT.

The rearrangement joins TRBV11-2 to TRBJ2-7; 9 bases are a match to TRBD1. The V gene's germline CDR1 is SGHAT and CDR2 FQNNGV. CDR3 length: 16 amino acids. This CDR3 reads CASSLDISGTGFQFSV. In nucleotides, the CDR3 is TGTGCCAGCAGCTTAGACATATCCGGGACAGGGTTTCAGTTTAGCGTC.

The J gene is TRBJ2-3, the V gene TRBV28; the match to TRBD1 covers 8 bases. The ends lost 4 bases at V and 0 bases at J; junction bases unmatched: 6. The CDR3 is made up of 16 amino acids. Germline CDR1 MDHEN, CDR2 SYDVKM. The CDR3 nucleotides read TGTGCCAGCAGTTCCGGACAGGGCCCTAGCACAGATACGCAGTATTTT. This gives the protein CASSSGQGPSTDTQYF.

This clonotype was seen a handful of times. The chain carries TRBV7-9 and TRBJ2-1, with D uncertain. The CDR3 has 12 residues. Between the trimmed V and J ends, which lost 3 bases and 7 bases, there was a span of 7 bases. The germline gives CDR1 SEHNR, CDR2 FQNEAQ (reference sequence). CDR3 residues: CASSFQTNEQFF. The DNA of the CDR3 is TGTGCCAGCAGCTTCCAGACAAATGAGCAGTTCTTC.

The chain carries TRBV6-6 and TRBJ2-7; possible D gene TRBD1, 6 bases. The CDR3 loop spans 14 amino acids. Germline V gene sequence: CDR1 MNHNY, CDR2 SVGAGI (reference sequence). V lost 4 bases and J 3 bases, leaving 13 bases between the germline ends. The CDR3 is CASSSGHAYYEQYV. In nucleotides, the CDR3 is TGTGCCAGCAGTTCGGGACACGCATACTACGAGCAGTACGTC.

V and J are TRBV20-1 and TRBJ2-7; tentatively, D is TRBD1 (5 bases). V lost 0 bases to trimming and J lost 3 bases, with 15 bases between them. Germline lookup yields CDR1 DFQATT and CDR2 SNEGSKA (reference sequence). The CDR3 length is 15 residues. The CDR3 coding sequence is TGCAGTGCTAGAGATCCTAAGGGCCAGGGCTACGAGCAGTACTTC. The encoded protein is CSARDPKGQGYEQYF.

The J gene is TRBJ1-1, the V gene TRBV6-1, with D unclear. Germline V gene sequence: CDR1 MNHNS, CDR2 SASEGT. V was pared by 11 bases and J by 1 base, with 11 bases between. The CDR3 extends over 12 amino acids. The CDR3 coding sequence is TGTGCCGCCGGACGGCCGAACACTGAAGCTTTCTTT. As protein: CAAGRPNTEAFF.

This rearrangement joins TRBV6-2 or TRBV6-3 to TRBJ2-2; 7 bases are a match to TRBD2. V lost 10 bases and J lost 6; bases outside the gene matches: 5. CDR1 is MNHEY and CDR2 is SVGEGT in the germline V gene. The CDR3 is 12 amino acids. CDR3 nucleotides: TGTGCCATCAAACGGGAGGCCGGGGAGCTGTTTTTT. As protein: CAIKREAGELFF.

A few counts support this clonotype. The chain links TRBV4-1 to TRBJ2-7; D is unclear. V lost 0 bases and J 1 base, leaving 7 bases between the germline ends. This CDR3 has 14 amino acids. From germline, CDR1 is MGHRA and CDR2 YSYEKL. This CDR3 reads CASSQDTNSYEQYV. CDR3 DNA: TGCGCCAGCAGCCAAGACACAAATTCCTACGAGCAGTACGTC.

The chain links TRBV10-3 to TRBJ2-3; D perhaps matches TRBD1 (5 bases). The CDR3 covers 14 residues. Trimming removed 10 bases from V and 3 bases from J, with 17 bases in between. CDR1 and CDR2 (germline): ENHRY, SYGVKD. The CDR3 DNA follows: TGTGCCACCGGAGCCCAGGGCCATACAGATACGCAGTATTTT. This sequence encodes CATGAQGHTDTQYF.

The chain recombines TRBV10-3 with TRBJ1-2; D is undetermined. V lost 0 bases and J lost 7, with 9 bases in between. CDR1 is ENHRY and CDR2 is SYGVKD in the germline V gene. The CDR3 has 13 amino acids. Written as DNA, the CDR3 is TGTGCCATCAGTGAGTCGTCAGGTTCTGGCTACACCTTC. This encodes CAISESSGSGYTF.

The V call is TRBV7-4, the J call TRBJ1-1; D possibly corresponds to TRBD1 (5 bases). The germline V and J ends were trimmed by 5 bases and 7 bases, with 20 bases remaining between them. The CDR3 is 15 residues long. Germline values: CDR1 SGHVT, CDR2 SQSDAQ. The CDR3 region is CASSLARTPRVEAFF. The CDR3 DNA reads TGTGCCAGCAGCCTCGCAAGGACACCGAGGGTTGAAGCTTTCTTT.

This rearrangement joins TRBV4-3 to TRBJ2-2; TRBD2 matches at 12 bases. Germline loops: CDR1 LGHNA, CDR2 YSLEER. V shed 4 bases and J 6 bases; nucleotides not matched to a gene: 12. This CDR3 region has 18 residues. The CDR3 sequence is CASSPSGASGGASGELFF. The CDR3 bases are TGCGCCAGCAGCCCGTCCGGGGCTAGCGGGGGGGCCTCCGGGGAGCTGTTTTTT.

This clonotype has just one count. Here the CDR3 reads CASSMDGAQTEAFF. The CDR3 bases are TGTGCCAGTAGTATGGACGGGGCACAGACTGAAGCTTTCTTT. V and J are TRBV19 and TRBJ1-1; tentatively, D is TRBD1 (5 bases). The ends were cut back, 3 bases at V and 5 bases at J, with 13 bases in the middle. Germline CDR1 reads LNHDA; CDR2 reads SQIVND (reference sequence). CDR3 length: 14 residues.

In the case of this clonotype: The conserved closing phenylalanine or tryptophan is absent in this CDR3, likely reflecting a read error. The chain links TRBV12-3 or TRBV12-4 to TRBJ2-5, with a tentative D call TRBD2 (6 bases). Trimming shortened V by 5 bases and J by 5 bases, and 15 bases separated the two germline ends. This CDR3 contains 14 residues. Written as DNA, the CDR3 is TGTGCCAGCAGTCCTAGGAGGGGTTTGGAGACCCAGTACTCC. Residues: CASSPRRGLETQYS.

The chain couples TRBV29-1 to TRBJ2-2; 11 bases map to TRBD2. The J segment lost 4 bases and the V segment lost 6 bases, leaving 13 bases of the junction unmatched. The CDR3 runs 17 residues. CDR1 is SQVTM and CDR2 is ANQGSEA in the germline V gene. Here the CDR3 DNA reads TGCAGCGTGGAGACTAGCGGGGCTACTAGGAGCACCGGGGAGCTGTTTTTT. This translates into CSVETSGATRSTGELFF.

This rearrangement joins TRBV11-2 to TRBJ2-1; D may be TRBD1 or TRBD2 (5 bases each). This CDR3 spans 13 amino acids. From germline, CDR1 is SGHAT and CDR2 FQNNGV. Trimming stripped 7 bases from V and 7 bases from J, with 14 bases between. The CDR3 reads CASTDGWGNEQFF. The CDR3 region has the DNA TGTGCCAGCACTGACGGTTGGGGGAATGAGCAGTTCTTC. The full variable domain, completed using reference TRBV11-2 and TRBJ2-1, is EAGVAQSPRYKIIEKRQSVAFWCNPISGHATLYWYQQILGQGPKLLIQFQNNGVVDDSQLPKDRFSAERLKGVDSTLKIQPAKLEDSAVYLCASTDGWGNEQFFGPGTRLTVL.

The gene calls are TRBV7-8 and TRBJ2-7; possibly TRBD1 for D (6 bases). The germline V gene has CDR1 SGHVS and CDR2 FQNEAQ. V was pared by 5 bases and J by 6 bases, with 14 bases between. CDR3 length equals 13 residues. CDR3 nucleotide sequence: TGTGCCAGCAGCGCAATAGGGGGAGTCGAGCAGTACGTC. This codes for CASSAIGGVEQYV.

The J gene is TRBJ2-7, the V gene TRBV29-1; no reliable D call. The CDR3 spans 11 residues. V lost 3 bases to trimming and J lost 7 bases, with 10 bases between them. Germline V gene data show CDR1 as SQVTM and CDR2 as ANQGSEA. The CDR3 protein is CSVDILGEQYV. The CDR3 DNA reads TGCAGCGTTGATATATTGGGAGAGCAGTACGTC.

V usage is TRBV6-5 and J usage is TRBJ2-7, with TRBD1 matching 8 bases. The CDR3 length is 13 residues. Germline V lookup: CDR1 MNHEY, CDR2 SVGAGI. V lost 5 bases and J lost 5; bases outside the gene matches: 5. In DNA, the CDR3 is TGTGCCAGCAGTCCAGGGACAGGCAACGAGCAGTACTTC. It codes for CASSPGTGNEQYF.

This chain connects TRBV6-5 to TRBJ2-3; possible D gene TRBD2, 5 bases. In germline, CDR1 is MNHEY, CDR2 SVGAGI. V gave up 2 bases and J gave up 1 base, with 10 bases separating them. The CDR3 is made up of 15 amino acids. CDR3 sequence (DNA): TGTGCCAGCAGTTACGGTGGACTCCGCACAGATACGCAGTATTTT. The encoded protein is CASSYGGLRTDTQYF.

Only a few counts were recorded for this clonotype. V gene TRBV5-4 combines with J gene TRBJ1-1; D is uncertain. The germline gives CDR1 SGHNT, CDR2 YYREEE (reference sequence). V lost 4 bases to trimming and J lost 4 bases, with 11 bases between them. CDR3 size: 13 residues. In DNA, the CDR3 is TGTGCCAGCAGCCCCCCGGCAGGCACTGAAGCTTTCTTT. Its protein product is CASSPPAGTEAFF.